This TCR beta chain was sequenced during a study of T-cell memory formation after mild COVID-19. About the study: There were largely donor-specific TCR clusters.

On this clonotype: Its antigen remains unknown.

Study outcomes and limitations: The pre-infection memory compartment contained some responding clones, suggesting cross-reactive memory joined.

CDR1 SEHNR and CDR2 FQNEAQ come from the germline V gene (reference sequence). The CDR3 runs to 12 residues. Trimming removed 5 bases at V and 4 bases at J, with 8 bases between. TCR alpha and TCR beta cDNA libraries carrying sample barcodes and UMIs were produced by 5'RACE using constant-segment primers. TCRdb called the 5' RACE reads again in MiXCR, with one record for every CDR3 protein. The table lists roughly 100,000 distinct CDR3 sequences, around 11% of them singletons, with under 30% in the top ten. V is TRBV7-9 and J is TRBJ1-1, with TRBD1 as a possible D gene (6 bases). Sequencing was carried out using PBMCs or a T cell subset sorted from them (not recorded which). This clonotype was sampled from an adult woman who had mild COVID-19 (a few samples of this study predate the infection). Cell type and time point are not known. DNA of the CDR3: TGTGCCAGCAGCCGAGGGGGCACTGAAGCTTTCTTT. This encodes CASSRGGTEAFF.